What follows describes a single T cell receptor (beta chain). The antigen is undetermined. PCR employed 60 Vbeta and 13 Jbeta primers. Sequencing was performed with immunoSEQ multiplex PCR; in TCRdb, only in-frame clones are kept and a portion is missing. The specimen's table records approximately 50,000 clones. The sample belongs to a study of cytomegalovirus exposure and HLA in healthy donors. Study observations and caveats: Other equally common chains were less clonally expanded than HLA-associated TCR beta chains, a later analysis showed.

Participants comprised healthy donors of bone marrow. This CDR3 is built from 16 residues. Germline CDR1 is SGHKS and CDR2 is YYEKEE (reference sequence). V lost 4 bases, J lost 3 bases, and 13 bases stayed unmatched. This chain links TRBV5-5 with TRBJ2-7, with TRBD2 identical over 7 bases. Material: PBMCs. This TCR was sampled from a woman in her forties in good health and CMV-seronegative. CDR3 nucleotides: TGTGCCAGCAGCGTCGGGGGGACGGCTATTGGCTACGAGCAGTACTTC. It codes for CASSVGGTAIGYEQYF.